This T cell receptor (beta chain) was obtained from a study of CD8+ T cells in alopecia areata. Germline CDR1 and CDR2: MGHDK and SYGVNS. The V gene lost 3 bases and the J gene lost 3 bases, with 5 bases spanning the gap. The CDR3 extends over 13 amino acids. Sequencing used cDNA as its template, made by extracting RNA and reverse transcribing it. Sequenced by immunoSEQ multiplex PCR; TCRdb stores in-frame clones only, minus some. The sample lists 90,000 to 130,000 clones, 50% to 60% occurring once. Points on this clone: Other DNA variants within this sample encode the same CDR3.

It was from alopecia areata patients that lesional scalp punch biopsies and peripheral blood were collected. The authors sorted CD4+ and CD8+ T cells from PBMCs. This sequence was found in a human donor with alopecia areata. This sequence joins TRBV25-1 and TRBJ2-2; unclear D gene. The sample was NKG2D-low CD8+ T cells sorted from blood. For the CDR3, the DNA is TGTGCCAGCAGTGACCCTTACACCGGGGAGCTGTTTTTT. The encoded protein is CASSDPYTGELFF.